This T cell receptor beta chain was identified in a study of blood T cell repertoires in COVID-19. About the study: Sample material is recorded as cDNA or gDNA derived from T cells, B-cell-depleted T cells, or PBMCs.

Sequencing was performed with immunoSEQ multiplex PCR; in TCRdb, only in-frame clones are kept and a portion is missing. The table lists fewer than 400,000 clones, 80% to 90% of them singletons. Deletions cut 4 bases from V and 0 bases from J, with 10 bases between. The CDR3 has 14 residues. CDR1 and CDR2 (germline): LNHNV, YYDKDF (reference sequence). Participants spanned ages roughly 18 to 95 years and resided in 20 to 30 US areas. Participants reported their clinical history, and cohort assignment relied on those reports. This clone was recorded only once. This sequence joins TRBV15 and TRBJ2-7; D uncertain. This TCR was sampled from a man under 40 who had recovered from COVID-19. Source material: PBMCs or T cells enriched from blood (not recorded which). CDR3 region: CATSTRPISYEQYF. CDR3 bases: TGTGCCACCAGCACCAGGCCCATCTCCTACGAGCAGTACTTC.